Listed below are T cell receptor beta chains from one sample, sequenced in a study of blood T cell repertoires in COVID-19. Data came from immunoSEQ multiplex PCR; TCRdb stores just in-frame clones and leaves some out. The data hold 50,000 or so clones, with 87% observed a single time. Sequenced sample: peripheral blood. All receptors come from a man aged 45-65 years with active COVID-19. Each CDR3 is given with its conserved first and last residue. The D gene is left open where the match is weak. Expanded clones get a size class; other rows say once, few or many, or leave the size out.

d_call clone_size j_call v_call cdr3_nt cdr3_aa
- - TRBJ2-7 TRBV4-1 TGCGCCAGCAGCCAAGATCCTAAGCGCGAGCAGTACTTC CASSQDPKREQYF
- - TRBJ1-1 TRBV27 TGTGCCAGCAGTTTGGTCAGGGACACTGAAGCTTTCTTT CASSLVRDTEAFF
TRBD1 - TRBJ1-1 TRBV10-3 TGTGCCATCAGTGAGTCGCGCAGGGGGCGCGGATTCTCTGAAGCTTTCTTT CAISESRRGRGFSEAFF
TRBD1 - TRBJ1-1 TRBV5-1 TGCGCCAGCAGCCCCGGGTCGGGGACAGTCACTGAAGCTTTCTTT CASSPGSGTVTEAFF
TRBD2 - TRBJ2-2 TRBV5-4 TGTGCCAGCACCCTAGGGACTAGCGGGGGGGCCATGTACACCGGGGAGCTGTTTTTT CASTLGTSGGAMYTGELFF
- once TRBJ1-2 TRBV15 TGTGCCACTTGGGAGGGGGGCTCTGGCTACACCTTC CATWEGGSGYTF
- - TRBJ2-2 TRBV4-1 TGCGCCAGCAGGCGGACTGGCCTGAGGACCGGGGAGCTGTTTTTT CASRRTGLRTGELFF
TRBD2 - TRBJ2-1 TRBV4-1 TGCGCCAGCAGTAAGACTAGCGGGCACTCCAATGAGCAGTTCTTC CASSKTSGHSNEQFF
TRBD2 - TRBJ2-2 TRBV7-2 TGTGCCAGCAGCTTAGCCTTCAATAGCGGGAGGTCCGGGGAGCTGTTTTTT CASSLAFNSGRSGELFF
- - TRBJ1-1 TRBV7-2 TGTGCCAGCAGCTTAGTGGGCCGAGTGAACACTGAAGCTTTCTTT CASSLVGRVNTEAFF
- - TRBJ2-1 TRBV7-9 TGTGCCAGCAGCCCACTGGGGGCGGCCCCTGATCACAATGAGCAGTTCTTC CASSPLGAAPDHNEQFF
TRBD1 - TRBJ1-1 TRBV27 TGTGCCAGCACCCCCAACAGGGGGAACACTGAAGCTTTCTTT CASTPNRGNTEAFF
- - TRBJ2-7 TRBV12-3/TRBV12-4 TGTGCCAGCAGTTCCGATACAGGCGAGCAGTACTTC CASSSDTGEQYF
- - TRBJ1-5 TRBV21-1 TGTGCCAGCAGCAAAGGTAGGGAACAGGCCAATCAGCCCCAGCATTTT CASSKGREQANQPQHF
TRBD1 - TRBJ2-5 TRBV7-9 TGTGCCAGAGGACAGGGCCAGACCCAGTACTTC CARGQGQTQYF
- few TRBJ1-3 TRBV16 TGTGCCAGCAGCCAGATGCACGGCTCTGGAAACACCATATATTTT CASSQMHGSGNTIYF
TRBD1 - TRBJ1-2 TRBV5-4 TGTGCCAGCAGCCAGACCGGGACAGGGCTTATTGGTGGCTACACCTTC CASSQTGTGLIGGYTF
- once TRBJ1-4 TRBV5-1 TGCGCCAGCAGCTTGGGGTGGGCCCATGAAAAACTGTTTTTT CASSLGWAHEKLFF
- once TRBJ2-5 TRBV10-1 TGCGCCAGCAGTGAGTCCCTCCAGAAAGAGACCCAGTACTTC CASSESLQKETQYF
- - TRBJ1-2 TRBV3-1/TRBV3-2 TGTGCCAGCAGCCAAGATCCCCTCTATGGCTACACCTTC CASSQDPLYGYTF
- - TRBJ2-2 TRBV14 TGTGCCAGCAGCCAAGAGACGACAAACACCGGGGAGCTGTTTTTT CASSQETTNTGELFF
- - TRBJ1-2 TRBV11-2 TGTGCCAGCAGAACGGGTGGAAGGGGTCGAGTGGGAGGCTACACCTTC CASRTGGRGRVGGYTF
- - TRBJ1-1 TRBV15 TGTGCCACCAGCAGAGAATGGAGCACTGAAGCTTTCTTT CATSREWSTEAFF
- - TRBJ1-2 TRBV5-1 TGCGCCAGCAGCTTGGAACAGGAAGGCTACACCTTC CASSLEQEGYTF
TRBD1 - TRBJ2-1 TRBV18 TGTGCCAGCTCACTTGGGACAGGGACAGGGTTAGAGCAGTTCTTC CASSLGTGTGLEQFF
TRBD1 - TRBJ1-4 TRBV10-1 TGCGCCAGCAGTCAACAGGGGGCACCCAATGAAAAACTGTTTTTT CASSQQGAPNEKLFF
TRBD1 - TRBJ1-1 TRBV27 TGTGCCAGCTCCCTAGGGGGCGGCACTGAAGCTTTCTTT CASSLGGGTEAFF
TRBD1 - TRBJ2-7 TRBV27 TGTGCCAGCAGTTTGTCTTCCGCCGGGACAGGGGGCTACGAGCAGTACTTC CASSLSSAGTGGYEQYF
TRBD1 - TRBJ2-3 TRBV7-9 TGTGCCAGCTCCGGGACAGGGAGCACAGATACGCAGTATTTT CASSGTGSTDTQYF
- - TRBJ2-5 TRBV4-1 TGCGCCAGCAGCCAAGATCTCAGGCTAGCTGGTCAAGAGACCCAGTACTTC CASSQDLRLAGQETQYF
TRBD2 - TRBJ2-7 TRBV15 TGTGCCACCAGCAGAGAACCGGGACTAGACTACGAGCAGTACTTC CATSREPGLDYEQYF
TRBD2 - TRBJ2-1 TRBV30 TGTAGGGGCGGGGGGCCACACAATGAGCAGTTCTTC CRGGGPHNEQFF
- - TRBJ2-2 TRBV27 TGTGCCAGCAGTCTGGCCGCGGCGAACACCGGGGAGCTGTTTTTT CASSLAAANTGELFF
TRBD1 - TRBJ1-4 TRBV2 TGTGCCGGGACCGAACAGGGGGTTGACGAAAAACTGTTTTTT CAGTEQGVDEKLFF
- - TRBJ2-2 TRBV30 TGTGCCTGCTCCCCGGGTCTGGAGCTGTTTTTT CACSPGLELFF
- - TRBJ2-7 TRBV7-6 TGTGCCAGCAGCTTAGCCCTAGCCACCTACTACGAGCAGTACTTC CASSLALATYYEQYF
- - TRBJ2-7 TRBV30 TGTGCCTGGAGTGCGGGAGCATGGGACGAGCAGTACTTC CAWSAGAWDEQYF
- - TRBJ2-2 TRBV12-3/TRBV12-4 TGTGCCAGCAGTTTCACACCCGGGGAGCTGTTTTTT CASSFTPGELFF
- - TRBJ1-4 TRBV18 TGTGCCAGCTCACTCGGGACACCCATGAATGAAAAACTGTTTTTT CASSLGTPMNEKLFF
TRBD2 - TRBJ2-5 TRBV19 TGTGCCAGTAGTATAGGACTAGCGACCCGGTCAACCCAGTACTTC CASSIGLATRSTQYF
- - TRBJ1-2 TRBV29-1 TGCAGCGTTGAGATGGGAGCTAACTATGGCTACACCTTC CSVEMGANYGYTF
TRBD2 - TRBJ2-1 TRBV5-6 TGTGCCAGCAACTGGAGGGGGAGCGGGAGAAAGAATGAGCAGTTCTTC CASNWRGSGRKNEQFF
TRBD2 - TRBJ2-1 TRBV27 TGTGCCAGCAGTTTGTCTTGGGAGGGGCCGAATGAGCAGTTCTTC CASSLSWEGPNEQFF
TRBD2 - TRBJ2-1 TRBV7-8 TGTGCCAGCAGCTCTACTAGCGGCTCCTACAATGAGCAGTTCTTC CASSSTSGSYNEQFF
- - TRBJ2-5 TRBV2 TGTGCCAGCAGTGAAGCGAGGGAGACCCAGTACTTC CASSEARETQYF
- - TRBJ2-2 TRBV30 TGTGCCTGGACAATTTACAGTAACACCGGGGAGCTGTTTTTT CAWTIYSNTGELFF
TRBD1 - TRBJ2-1 TRBV25-1 TGTGCCAGCAGTGCGAAAAGGGGGCTCTCCTACAATGAGCAGTTCTTC CASSAKRGLSYNEQFF
TRBD2 - TRBJ2-3 TRBV30 TGTGCCTGGAGAAGCGGGAGGACAGATACGCAGTATTTT CAWRSGRTDTQYF
TRBD2 - TRBJ2-1 TRBV7-2 TGTGCCAGCAGCGACCCTCTACGGGGGGGCCGGGACGAGCAGTTCTTC CASSDPLRGGRDEQFF
- - TRBJ2-1 TRBV12-5 TGTGCTAGTGGCCCCTTTGAGAGGGGGGGTTCCTACAATGAGCAGTTCTTC CASGPFERGGSYNEQFF
- - TRBJ2-2 TRBV18 TGTGCCAGCTCACCGCCTGGACTTTCAACCGCCGGGGAGCTGTTTTTT CASSPPGLSTAGELFF